This T cell receptor beta chain stems from a study of T cell responses to AZD1222 COVID-19 vaccine. This clone was observed a single time. Germline V gives CDR1 SGHDN, CDR2 FVKESK. CDR3 size: 14 residues. The V end lost 0 bases, the J end lost 2 bases, and 4 bases lay between the germline ends. Sequenced by immunoSEQ multiplex PCR; TCRdb stores in-frame clones only, minus some. This table has under 95,000 clones, approximately 85% appearing once. The sequencing here drew on peripheral blood, taken 28 days after the second AZD1222 dose. This sequence joins TRBV14 and TRBJ2-2; D is ambiguous. The TCR was taken from an adult who received the AZD1222 COVID-19 vaccine. CDR3 amino acids: CASSQELNTGELFF. The CDR3 region has the DNA TGTGCCAGCAGCCAAGAGCTAAACACCGGGGAGCTGTTTTTT.